A selection of T cell receptor beta chains follows, all from one sample in a study of cytomegalovirus exposure and HLA in healthy donors. TCRdb's table, derived via immunoSEQ multiplex PCR, lists solely in-frame clones and lacks some. This table lists under 65,000 clones. The sample taken for sequencing was PBMCs. Receptors were obtained from a woman in her thirties in good health and CMV-seropositive. CDR3s include the opening cysteine and the closing phenylalanine or tryptophan. A D gene is named only where the DNA matches it firmly. Clone size is shown for a subset of rows, as once, few, many or a class of expanded clone.

cdr3_aa cdr3_nt v_call d_call clone_size j_call
CSVVQGSTMNTEAFF TGCAGCGTTGTTCAGGGCTCTACCATGAACACTGAAGCTTTCTTT TRBV29-1 . . TRBJ1-1
CASGQGVNEKLFF TGTGCCTCCGGACAGGGGGTTAATGAAAAACTGTTTTTT TRBV30 TRBD1 . TRBJ1-4
CASSYRDREGYEQYF TGTGCCAGCAGTTACCGGGACAGGGAGGGTTACGAGCAGTACTTC TRBV6-5 TRBD1 . TRBJ2-7
CASSPPGTGAYEQYF TGTGCCAGCAGCCCTCCCGGGACAGGGGCCTACGAGCAGTACTTC TRBV7-9 TRBD1 . TRBJ2-7
CASSHFTGGVYEQYF TGCGCCAGCAGCCACTTTACAGGGGGCGTGTACGAGCAGTACTTC TRBV4-1 TRBD1 . TRBJ2-7
CASSLAGHVYEQYF TGCGCCAGCAGCTTAGCAGGACACGTATACGAGCAGTACTTC TRBV5-1 . . TRBJ2-7
CASRKTGHGRTEAFF TGTGCCAGCAGAAAAACGGGACACGGACGCACTGAAGCTTTCTTT TRBV6-5 . . TRBJ1-1
CASSPLTGVYEQYF TGTGCCAGCTCACCACTAACAGGGGTATACGAGCAGTACTTC TRBV18 TRBD1 . TRBJ2-7
CASSGITGSTDTQYF TGTGCCAGCAGTGGAATAACAGGATCCACAGATACGCAGTATTTT TRBV2 . medium-sized TRBJ2-3
CASSLEWGGQPQHF TGCGCCAGCAGCTTGGAATGGGGAGGCCAGCCCCAGCATTTT TRBV5-1 . . TRBJ1-5
CASSQGGEGGKAFF TGCGCCAGCAGCCAAGGGGGGGAGGGGGGAAAAGCTTTCTTT TRBV4-1 . . TRBJ1-1
CASSQAVGAGGQETQYF TGCGCCAGCAGCCAAGCCGTCGGAGCGGGGGGTCAAGAGACCCAGTACTTC TRBV4-1 TRBD2 . TRBJ2-5
CSVGTGGVTEAFF TGCAGCGTCGGGACAGGGGGCGTTACTGAAGCTTTCTTT TRBV29-1 TRBD1 . TRBJ1-1
CASSLADRVSEQYF TGCGCCAGCAGCTTGGCTGACAGGGTCTCCGAGCAGTACTTC TRBV5-1 TRBD1 . TRBJ2-7
CASSLNRVSYGYTF TGTGCCAGCAGTTTAAACAGAGTTTCCTATGGCTACACCTTC TRBV28 . . TRBJ1-2
CASSPTGVGANVLTF TGTGCCAGCTCACCCACAGGGGTCGGGGCCAACGTCCTGACTTTC TRBV18 TRBD1 . TRBJ2-6
CASSSRGTSGGDFYEQYF TGTGCCAGCAGCTCTAGGGGGACTAGCGGGGGGGATTTCTACGAGCAGTACTTC TRBV13 TRBD2 . TRBJ2-7
CASRRLAGGPSLSDTTQYF TGTGCCAGCCGCCGACTAGCGGGAGGGCCTAGTCTTTCAGACACTACGCAGTATTTT TRBV7-9 TRBD2 . TRBJ2-3
CASSLASSFAYEQYF TGTGCCAGCAGCTTGGCGAGCTCTTTCGCCTACGAGCAGTACTTC TRBV5-6 . . TRBJ2-7
CASSLAFSGNTIYF TGCGCCAGCAGCTTGGCGTTCTCTGGAAACACCATATATTTT TRBV5-1 . . TRBJ1-3
CAYQEGQFSYSYNEQFF TGTGCCTACCAAGAGGGCCAGTTTTCTTACTCCTACAATGAGCAGTTCTTC TRBV30 . . TRBJ2-1
CASSYPPGLYTF TGTGCCAGCAGTTACCCCCCCGGGTTATACACCTTC TRBV6-6 . . TRBJ1-2
CASLRGAFF TGTGCCAGCCTAAGAGGAGCTTTCTTT TRBV6-4 . . TRBJ1-1
CSVDLAGSWEQYF TGCAGCGTTGATCTAGCGGGAAGCTGGGAGCAGTACTTC TRBV29-1 TRBD2 . TRBJ2-7
CASSLGGTNPGELFF TGTGCCAGCAGCTTAGGGGGGACTAATCCCGGGGAGCTGTTTTTT TRBV7-2 TRBD2 . TRBJ2-2
CASSAQGLVYGYTF TGCGCCAGCAGCGCACAGGGTTTGGTGTATGGCTACACCTTC TRBV5-1 . . TRBJ1-2
CASSKTGREQFF TGTGCCAGCAGTAAGACAGGGAGAGAGCAGTTCTTC TRBV11-1 TRBD1 . TRBJ2-1
CASSVAGDRDDEQFF TGTGCCAGCAGCGTAGCGGGGGACAGGGATGATGAGCAGTTCTTC TRBV9 TRBD1 . TRBJ2-1
CASSEIFSQETQYF TGTGCCAGCAGTGAAATATTCAGCCAAGAGACCCAGTACTTC TRBV2 . . TRBJ2-5
CASSAAGVLYEQYF TGTGCCAGCAGCGCGGCGGGGGTACTCTACGAGCAGTACTTC TRBV5-6 TRBD2 . TRBJ2-7
CASSLGGGGYGYTF TGTGCCAGCAGTTTGGGGGGCGGGGGCTATGGCTACACCTTC TRBV27 . . TRBJ1-2
CASSYQGAGNEKLFF TGTGCCAGCAGTTACCAGGGGGCGGGAAATGAAAAACTGTTTTTT TRBV27 TRBD1 . TRBJ1-4
CASSLTAGDNSPLHF TGTGCCAGCAGCCTGACAGCCGGTGATAATTCACCCCTCCACTTT TRBV4-2 . . TRBJ1-6
CSAYRLDEQFF TGCAGTGCCTACCGACTGGATGAGCAGTTCTTC TRBV20-1 . . TRBJ2-1
CASSDFYRDPNQPQHF TGTGCCAGCTCGGACTTTTACAGGGACCCCAATCAGCCCCAGCATTTT TRBV18 . . TRBJ1-5
CASKGTSGANEQFF TGTGCCAGCAAAGGGACTAGCGGGGCTAATGAGCAGTTCTTC TRBV2 TRBD2 . TRBJ2-1
CASAHRVWGTEAFF TGTGCCAGCGCTCACAGGGTTTGGGGCACTGAAGCTTTCTTT TRBV19 . . TRBJ1-1
CASSLDRGRSDTQYF TGTGCCAGCAGCTTGGACAGGGGTCGATCAGATACGCAGTATTTT TRBV5-4 TRBD1 . TRBJ2-3
CASSGGTGGTGELFF TGCGCCAGCTCCGGGGGGACAGGGGGCACCGGGGAGCTGTTTTTT TRBV5-1 TRBD1 . TRBJ2-2
CASSWGQRYTEAFF TGCGCCAGCAGCTGGGGACAGCGTTACACTGAAGCTTTCTTT TRBV5-1 TRBD1 . TRBJ1-1
CASSSDRGNSPLHF TGTGCCAGCAGCTCGGACAGGGGGAATTCACCCCTCCACTTT TRBV5-5 TRBD1 . TRBJ1-6
CASGTPNTDTQYF TGTGCCAGCGGGACTCCCAACACAGATACGCAGTATTTT TRBV2 . . TRBJ2-3